Each of the 19 T cell receptor beta chains below was sequenced from the same sample in a study of CD8 T cells in ankylosing spondylitis. MiXCR, applied by TCRdb to the 5' RACE reads, yields one record per CDR3 protein. The table includes some 150,000 distinct CDR3 sequences, roughly 44% detected once. The sequenced sample consisted of synovial fluid, either unsorted or a sorted T cell fraction (not recorded which). Receptors originate from a male donor with ankylosing spondylitis.

This clonotype was counted once. The chain employs TRBV12-3 or TRBV12-4 and TRBJ1-1; TRBD1 aligns across 11 bases. V trimming: 1 base; J trimming: 1 base; junction bases outside the gene matches: 17. This CDR3 is built from 21 residues. The CDR3 reads CASSLDAPGQGVLGTNTEAFF. CDR3 nucleotide sequence: TGTGCCAGCAGTTTAGACGCGCCGGGACAGGGGGTATTGGGGACGAACACTGAAGCTTTCTTT.

The chain joins TRBV6-1 to TRBJ1-2; possible D gene TRBD1, 6 bases. The germline V gene encodes CDR1 MNHNS and CDR2 SASEGT. Trimming took off 6 bases at V and 0 bases at J, with 14 bases between the two ends. The CDR3 spans 15 residues. The CDR3 is CASSPWDIPNYGYTF. CDR3 bases: TGTGCCAGCAGCCCTTGGGACATACCTAACTATGGCTACACCTTC.

The rearrangement joins TRBV12-3 or TRBV12-4 to TRBJ1-4; no clear D. The ends were cut back, 7 bases at V and 8 bases at J, with 17 bases in the middle. CDR3 length equals 14 residues. As DNA, the CDR3 is TGTGCCAGCACCGGGCCTCCGGCGGGGGAAAAACTGTTTTTT. Translated: CASTGPPAGEKLFF.

This clonotype has a handful of counts. The CDR3 loop reads CASNCIWGTEQFF. DNA of the CDR3: TGTGCCAGCAATTGTATTTGGGGAACTGAGCAGTTCTTC. This chain connects TRBV12-3 or TRBV12-4 to TRBJ2-1; D unclear. CDR3 length: 13 amino acids. V was cut by 7 bases and J by 9 bases, with 16 bases left in between.

V usage is TRBV11-2 and J usage is TRBJ2-7, with D hard to call. CDR1 SGHAT and CDR2 FQNNGV come from the germline V gene. The CDR3 contains 17 residues. The ends were cut back, 0 bases at V and 2 bases at J, with 17 bases in the middle. CDR3 in DNA: TGTGCCAGCAGCTTAGATTCTCAGACAAGAGGTACCTACGAGCAGTACTTC. Translated: CASSLDSQTRGTYEQYF.

The chain combines TRBV20-1 with TRBJ2-3; the match to TRBD1 covers 7 bases. Trimming cost V 4 bases and J 0 bases; bases outside gene matches: 13. Germline assignment: CDR1 DFQATT and CDR2 SNEGSKA (reference sequence). The CDR3 spans 17 residues. The DNA for the CDR3 is TGCAGTGCTAACCAGGGGGTGGGCAGGCGGAGCACAGATACGCAGTATTTT. It specifies CSANQGVGRRSTDTQYF.

The gene calls are TRBV5-1 and TRBJ1-2; D is unclear. The CDR3 runs to 13 residues. Germline lookup yields CDR1 SGHRS and CDR2 YFSETQ. Trimming removed 0 bases at V and 4 bases at J, with 7 bases between. CDR3 region: CASSLGRLYGYTF. The CDR3 DNA follows: TGCGCCAGCAGCTTGGGCAGGCTCTATGGCTACACCTTC.

This chain links TRBV6-1 with TRBJ2-2; 9 bases agree with TRBD1. Trimming at V came to 7 bases and at J to 7 bases, leaving 16 bases not matched to a gene. The germline CDR1 and CDR2 sequences are MNHNS and SASEGT. CDR3 length equals 17 residues. The CDR3 is CASMARDRGSWNGELFF. In DNA, the CDR3 is TGTGCCAGCATGGCAAGAGACAGGGGGTCTTGGAACGGGGAGCTGTTTTTT.

This sequence joins TRBV14 and TRBJ1-1; possible D gene TRBD1, 5 bases. CDR3 length: 14 amino acids. Trimming shortened V by 2 bases and J by 0 bases, and 7 bases separated the two germline ends. CDR1 and CDR2 from the germline V gene are SGHDN and FVKESK. Here the CDR3 DNA reads TGTGCCAGCAGCCAATCGACAGTGAACACTGAAGCTTTCTTT. It specifies CASSQSTVNTEAFF.

The rearrangement uses TRBV7-9 and TRBJ2-7, with D perhaps matching TRBD2 (6 bases). CDR3 length equals 15 residues. Germline V CDR1 and CDR2: SEHNR, FQNEAQ (reference sequence). V shed 1 base and J shed 7 bases, with 17 bases lying between them. This CDR3 is CASSLGMGPAGEQYF. In DNA form, the CDR3 reads TGTGCCAGCAGCTTAGGAATGGGCCCCGCGGGGGAGCAGTACTTC.

The chain couples TRBV7-8 to TRBJ2-1; TRBD1 matches at 9 bases. Germline CDR1 reads SGHVS; CDR2 reads FQNEAQ. The CDR3 has 17 residues. V shed 1 base and J 4 bases; nucleotides not matched to a gene: 8. CDR3 nucleotides: TGTGCCAGCAGCTTAGTTACGGGGACAGGGATTTACAATGAGCAGTTCTTC. Translation: CASSLVTGTGIYNEQFF.

This clonotype was seen many times. J is TRBJ1-2 and V is TRBV28; D possibly corresponds to TRBD1 (5 bases). The CDR3 totals 14 residues. Germline V CDR1 and CDR2: MDHEN, SYDVKM. V dropped 5 bases and J dropped 4 bases, with 14 bases sitting between them. As DNA, the CDR3 is TGTGCCAGCAGTGCCCCCCGGGGGAGCTATGGCTACACCTTC. This encodes CASSAPRGSYGYTF.

The chain employs TRBV6-2 or TRBV6-3 and TRBJ2-2; 7 bases fit TRBD2. Germline CDR1 is MNHEY and CDR2 is SVGEGT. V shed 7 bases and J 3 bases; nucleotides not matched to a gene: 8. The CDR3 sequence is 15 residues long. CDR3 residues: CASIHRGEDTGELFF. CDR3 DNA sequence: TGTGCCAGCATCCACCGGGGGGAAGACACCGGGGAGCTGTTTTTT.

This clonotype has more than one count but fewer than ten. The gene calls are TRBV12-3 or TRBV12-4 and TRBJ1-2; D is perhaps TRBD1 (6 bases). Trimming pared 6 bases from V and 5 bases from J, leaving 19 bases between. The CDR3 spans 15 residues. The CDR3 DNA follows: TGTGCCAGCAGCAACCACCGACAGGTTGATTATGGCTACACCTTC. Its protein is CASSNHRQVDYGYTF.

This chain connects TRBV9 to TRBJ1-6, with D maybe TRBD1 (5 bases). V lost 0 bases, J lost 9 bases, and 13 bases lay in between. This CDR3 is 15 amino acids long. CDR1 and CDR2 from the germline V gene are SGDLS and YYNGEE. The chain's CDR3 is CASSVVGHRSSPLHF. The CDR3 nucleotides read TGTGCCAGCAGCGTAGTTGGACACCGGTCTTCACCCCTCCACTTT.

This clonotype was counted at least ten times. In nucleotides, the CDR3 is TGTGCCAGCAGCTTAGCGGGCACCGAGCCCTATGGCTACACCTTC. This codes for CASSLAGTEPYGYTF. This chain uses TRBV7-9 with TRBJ1-2; the D is unclear. CDR1 and CDR2 from the germline V gene are SEHNR and FQNEAQ (reference sequence). The V end lost 0 bases, the J end lost 4 bases, and 12 bases lay between the germline ends. The CDR3 is 15 residues long.

The rearrangement links TRBV28 to TRBJ1-2; a possible D gene is TRBD1 (5 bases). Trimming removed 2 bases from V and 2 bases from J, with 18 bases in between. Germline V CDR1 and CDR2: MDHEN, SYDVKM. The CDR3 is 17 residues long. The CDR3 bases are TGTGCCAGCAGTTTAGTTCGGCGATTGGAGGGGAACTATGGCTACACCTTC. Its protein is CASSLVRRLEGNYGYTF.

The gene calls are TRBV7-8 and TRBJ2-1; tentative D call: TRBD2 (5 bases). With 1 base removed from V and 8 bases from J, the gap between germline ends came to 15 bases. Germline lookup yields CDR1 SGHVS and CDR2 FQNEAQ. The CDR3 is 15 amino acids. The CDR3 loop is CASSLGLDRGHEQFF. Here the CDR3 DNA reads TGTGCCAGCAGCTTAGGGCTCGATAGAGGGCATGAGCAGTTCTTC.

This sequence joins TRBV6-1 and TRBJ1-4; D possibly corresponds to TRBD1 (6 bases). There are 15 residues in the CDR3. Between the trimmed V and J ends, which lost 6 bases and 6 bases, there was a span of 17 bases. Germline V gene lookup returns CDR1 MNHNS and CDR2 SASEGT. The CDR3, as DNA: TGTGCCAGCAGCCCTGAGGGGGGGCTCGATGAAAAACTGTTTTTT. Translation: CASSPEGGLDEKLFF.